These 11 T cell receptor beta chains were sequenced from one sample in a study of identical twins. MiXCR was run by TCRdb on the 5' RACE reads, yielding one entry per CDR3 protein. The sample has approximately 530,000 distinct CDR3 sequences, about a fifth seen once. These same records also appear under a second study, on yellow fever vaccine responses in identical twins.

The specimen sequenced was CD4+ T cells sorted from blood. Receptors were obtained from a woman under 30 in good health.

The sample holds a few counts of this clonotype. The J gene is TRBJ1-6, the V gene TRBV7-9; D is uncertain. V was trimmed by 4 bases and J by 15 bases, leaving 13 bases between them. Germline CDR1 is SEHNR and CDR2 is FQNEAQ (reference sequence). The CDR3 runs 12 residues. CDR3 bases: TGTGCCAGCAGCTACTCGGACCTGAACCTCCACTTT. Translation: CASSYSDLNLHF.

This clonotype has only a few counts. The gene calls are TRBV29-1 and TRBJ2-1, with unresolved D. Per germline, CDR1 SQVTM and CDR2 ANQGSEA. The CDR3 loop spans 10 amino acids. With 7 bases removed from V and 8 bases from J, the gap between germline ends came to 9 bases. The CDR3 region has the DNA TGCAGCGCCCGGTTGGATGAGCAGTTCTTC. Protein: CSARLDEQFF.

This clonotype appeared a few times. The V and J genes are TRBV27 and TRBJ2-1, with TRBD2 identical over 14 bases. The germline V gene has CDR1 MNHEY and CDR2 SMNVEV (reference sequence). J gave up 4 bases and V 6 bases, and 14 bases lay outside the gene matches. This CDR3 is built from 19 residues. The CDR3, as DNA: TGTGCCAGCAGAAGACTAGCGGGAGGGACACCAGTGCATTACAATGAGCAGTTCTTC. Translated: CASRRLAGGTPVHYNEQFF.

Only a few counts were recorded for this clonotype. The chain is built from TRBV12-3 or TRBV12-4 and TRBJ2-2, with D hard to call. The CDR3 has 15 amino acids. V lost 7 bases and J lost 0, with 12 bases in between. The CDR3 nucleotides are TGTGCCAGCACACACGGCGCTTCGAACACCGGGGAGCTGTTTTTT. It is translated as CASTHGASNTGELFF.

The rearrangement joins TRBV12-3 or TRBV12-4 to TRBJ2-2, with TRBD2 identical over 9 bases. Trimming took 8 bases from V and 8 from J; bases not matched to a gene: 12. This CDR3 is built from 15 residues. The CDR3 DNA is TGTGCCAGCCGACCCCCGGGACTAGCAGAAGGGGAGCTGTTTTTT. This codes for CASRPPGLAEGELFF.

The chain joins TRBV12-3 or TRBV12-4 to TRBJ1-1, with 7 bases aligning to TRBD1. J was trimmed by 1 base and V by 6 bases; bases with no gene match: 8. The CDR3 extends over 15 amino acids. CDR3 sequence (DNA): TGTGCCAGCAGCCAGGAGACAGGGAGGAACACTGAAGCTTTCTTT. Protein: CASSQETGRNTEAFF.

In this sample, this clonotype turned up a few times. This chain connects TRBV20-1 to TRBJ1-5; D is unresolved. The V gene's germline CDR1 is DFQATT and CDR2 SNEGSKA (reference sequence). The CDR3 has 15 amino acids. V gave up 0 bases and J gave up 3 bases, with 12 bases separating them. The CDR3 is CSARDTGSDNQPQHF. CDR3 in DNA: TGCAGTGCTAGAGATACGGGATCGGACAATCAGCCCCAGCATTTT.

The chain recombines TRBV10-3 with TRBJ1-2; weak D call: TRBD1 (6 bases). Per germline, CDR1 ENHRY and CDR2 SYGVKD. Trimming took 2 bases from V and 6 from J, leaving 13 bases between them. CDR3 length: 14 amino acids. In nucleotides, the CDR3 is TGTGCCATCAGTGAGGTACAGGGACTAGATGGCTACACCTTC. Protein product: CAISEVQGLDGYTF.

This clonotype was observed a single time. The chain is built from TRBV12-3 or TRBV12-4 and TRBJ2-5; D ambiguous. V gave up 2 bases and J gave up 5 bases, with 21 bases separating them. This CDR3 has 17 residues. The CDR3 coding sequence is TGTGCCAGCAGTTTAATGCAAGGCCGATCGGCTATGGAGACCCAGTACTTC. Its protein product is CASSLMQGRSAMETQYF.

This clonotype was found a few times. This rearrangement joins TRBV6-5 to TRBJ1-1; the D is unclear. Trimming cost V 1 base and J 2 bases, with 8 bases left between them. Germline loops: CDR1 MNHEY, CDR2 SVGAGI. The CDR3 length is 14 residues. The CDR3 bases are TGTGCCAGCAGTTACTGGGAAGGAAACACTGAAGCTTTCTTT. Protein: CASSYWEGNTEAFF.

This clonotype occurred a few times. V usage is TRBV6-5 and J usage is TRBJ1-6; 11 bases are a match to TRBD1. Germline CDR1 MNHEY, CDR2 SVGAGI. V gave up 0 bases and J gave up 6 bases; unmatched junction bases: 4. CDR3 length: 17 residues. CDR3 protein: CASSYSDRGLGNSPLHF. The CDR3 nucleotides read TGTGCCAGCAGTTACTCGGACAGGGGGCTTGGTAATTCACCCCTCCACTTT.